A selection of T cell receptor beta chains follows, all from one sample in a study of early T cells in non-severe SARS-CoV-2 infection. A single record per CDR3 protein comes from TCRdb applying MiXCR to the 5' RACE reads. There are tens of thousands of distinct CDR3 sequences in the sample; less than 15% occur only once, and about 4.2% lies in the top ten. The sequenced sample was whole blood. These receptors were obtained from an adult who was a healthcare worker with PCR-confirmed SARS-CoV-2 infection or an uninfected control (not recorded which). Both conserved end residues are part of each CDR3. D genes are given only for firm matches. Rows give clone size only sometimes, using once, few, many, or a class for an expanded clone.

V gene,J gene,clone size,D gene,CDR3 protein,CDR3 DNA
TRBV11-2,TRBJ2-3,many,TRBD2,CASSFRGLASTDTQYF,TGTGCCAGCAGCTTCCGGGGACTAGCTTCCACAGATACGCAGTATTTT
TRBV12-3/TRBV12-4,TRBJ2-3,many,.,CASSLAGGPSTDTQYF,TGTGCCAGCAGTTTAGCGGGGGGCCCCAGTACAGATACGCAGTATTTT
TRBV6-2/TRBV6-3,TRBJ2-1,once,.,CASSYSWGADNEQFF,TGTGCCAGCAGTTACTCGTGGGGGGCAGACAATGAGCAGTTCTTC
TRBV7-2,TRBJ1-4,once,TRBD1,CASRRTGATNEKLFF,TGTGCCAGCAGGCGGACAGGCGCAACTAATGAAAAACTGTTTTTT
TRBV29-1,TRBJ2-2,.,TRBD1,CSAWTGAGELFF,TGCAGCGCATGGACAGGGGCCGGGGAGCTGTTTTTT
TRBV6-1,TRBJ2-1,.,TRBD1,CASSVPTRDRSNEQFF,TGTGCCAGCAGTGTGCCCACCCGGGACAGGAGCAATGAGCAGTTCTTC
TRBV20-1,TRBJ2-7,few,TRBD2,CSAGARLAGSSGEQYF,TGCAGTGCTGGGGCTCGGCTAGCGGGTTCCTCAGGAGAGCAGTACTTC
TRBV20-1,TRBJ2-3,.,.,CSARRVRAARDTQYF,TGCAGTGCTAGACGGGTGAGAGCGGCTCGCGATACGCAGTATTTT
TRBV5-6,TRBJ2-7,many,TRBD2,CASSLSGRGNEQYF,TGTGCCAGCAGCTTGAGTGGGAGGGGAAACGAGCAGTACTTC
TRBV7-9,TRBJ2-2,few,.,CASSLHGEGGTGELFF,TGTGCCAGCAGCCTGCATGGTGAGGGCGGCACCGGGGAGCTGTTTTTT
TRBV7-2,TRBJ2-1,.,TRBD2,CASSPAVLAASNEQFF,TGTGCCAGCAGCCCAGCGGTTCTAGCGGCTTCCAATGAGCAGTTCTTC
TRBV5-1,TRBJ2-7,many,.,CASSLGRVMDEQYF,TGCGCCAGCAGCTTGGGCAGGGTTATGGACGAGCAGTACTTC
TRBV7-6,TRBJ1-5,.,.,CASSLGQGHRQPQHF,TGTGCCAGCAGCTTGGGGCAGGGTCATAGGCAGCCCCAGCATTTT
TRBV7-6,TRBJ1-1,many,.,CASSPTRDGFRTF,TGTGCCAGCAGCCCGACGCGGGACGGATTTCGGACCTTT
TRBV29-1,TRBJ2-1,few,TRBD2,CSGAGLAVTGNNEQFF,TGCAGCGGGGCGGGACTAGCGGTCACCGGAAACAATGAGCAGTTCTTC
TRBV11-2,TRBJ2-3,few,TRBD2,CASSQRETGDTQYF,TGTGCCAGCAGCCAGCGGGAGACAGGAGATACGCAGTATTTT
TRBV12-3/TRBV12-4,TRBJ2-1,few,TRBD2,CASRAGTSTYNEQFF,TGTGCCAGCAGAGCCGGGACTAGCACTTACAATGAGCAGTTCTTC
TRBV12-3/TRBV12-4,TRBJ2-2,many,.,CASKSEGITGELFF,TGTGCCAGCAAGTCAGAGGGGATCACCGGGGAGCTGTTTTTT
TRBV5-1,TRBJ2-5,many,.,CASSAFADPAQETQYF,TGCGCCAGCAGCGCCTTTGCGGATCCCGCCCAAGAGACCCAGTACTTC
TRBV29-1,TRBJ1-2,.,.,CSVGQLYGYTF,TGCAGCGTTGGGCAGCTCTATGGCTACACCTTC
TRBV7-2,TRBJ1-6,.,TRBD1,CASSFSRQGSSPLHF,TGTGCCAGCAGCTTTTCAAGACAGGGCAGTTCACCCCTCCACTTT
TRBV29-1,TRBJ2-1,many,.,CSVIRARGGNEQFF,TGCAGCGTTATACGGGCTAGGGGTGGCAATGAGCAGTTCTTC
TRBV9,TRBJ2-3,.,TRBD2,CASSLSGSSADTQYF,TGTGCCAGCAGCTTAAGCGGGAGTAGCGCAGATACGCAGTATTTT
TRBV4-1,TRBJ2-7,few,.,CASSQGRGAGITYEQYF,TGCGCCAGCAGCCAAGGCCGAGGGGCCGGAATAACCTACGAGCAGTACTTC
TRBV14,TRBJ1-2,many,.,CASSQESRGYGYTF,TGTGCCAGCAGCCAAGAATCCAGGGGCTATGGCTACACCTTC
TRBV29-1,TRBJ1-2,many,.,CSVETPGRGGYTF,TGCAGCGTTGAGACCCCGGGGAGAGGTGGCTACACCTTC
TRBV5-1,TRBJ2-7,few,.,CASSLGRGSYEQYF,TGCGCCAGCAGCTTGGGCAGGGGCTCCTACGAGCAGTACTTC
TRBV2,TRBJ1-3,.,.,CASRDTGPRTTIYF,TGTGCCAGCAGGGACACAGGGCCCCGGACCACCATATATTTT
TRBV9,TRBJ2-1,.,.,CASSTQGSSYNEQFF,TGTGCCAGCAGCACCCAGGGGAGCTCCTACAATGAGCAGTTCTTC
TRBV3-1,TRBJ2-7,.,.,CASSNPTSSYEQYF,TGTGCCAGCAGCAATCCCACCAGCTCCTACGAGCAGTACTTC
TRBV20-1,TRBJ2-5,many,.,CSAKLGSSTMETQYF,TGCAGTGCTAAACTAGGTTCCTCGACGATGGAGACCCAGTACTTC
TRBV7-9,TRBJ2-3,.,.,CASSLGGADTQYF,TGTGCCAGCAGCTTAGGGGGGGCAGATACGCAGTATTTT
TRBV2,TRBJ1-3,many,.,CASSEAPPGLSGSGNTIYF,TGTGCCAGCAGTGAAGCGCCGCCGGGACTTTCCGGCTCTGGAAACACCATATATTTT
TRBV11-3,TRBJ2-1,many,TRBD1,CASSLQTGPGNEQFF,TGTGCCAGCAGCTTACAGACAGGGCCCGGCAATGAGCAGTTCTTC
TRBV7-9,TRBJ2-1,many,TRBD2,CASSPLAGDNEEQFF,TGTGCCAGCAGCCCGCTAGCGGGGGACAATGAAGAGCAGTTCTTC
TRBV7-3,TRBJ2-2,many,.,CASSPQGTQSARLFF,TGTGCCAGCAGCCCGCAGGGGACGCAATCCGCTCGGCTGTTTTTT
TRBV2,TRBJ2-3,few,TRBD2,CASSQAGGFTDTQYF,TGTGCCAGCAGTCAAGCGGGAGGATTCACAGATACGCAGTATTTT
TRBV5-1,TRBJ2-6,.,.,CASSSGGAYDGANVLTF,TGCGCCAGCAGCTCTGGGGGCGCTTATGATGGGGCCAACGTCCTGACTTTC
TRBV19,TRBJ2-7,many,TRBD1,CASSPGTVSYEQYF,TGTGCCAGTAGTCCCGGGACAGTGTCCTACGAGCAGTACTTC
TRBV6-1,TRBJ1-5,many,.,CASTEGYMGNQPQHF,TGTGCCAGCACCGAAGGTTATATGGGCAATCAGCCCCAGCATTTT
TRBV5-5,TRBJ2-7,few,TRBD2,CASSPDLAGGSYEQYF,TGTGCCAGCAGCCCCGATCTAGCGGGGGGATCTTACGAGCAGTACTTC
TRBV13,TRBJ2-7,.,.,CASSLGEAYEQYF,TGTGCCAGCAGCTTAGGGGAAGCCTACGAGCAGTACTTC
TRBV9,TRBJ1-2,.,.,CASSGETEGYTF,TGTGCCAGCAGCGGGGAGACAGAAGGCTACACCTTC
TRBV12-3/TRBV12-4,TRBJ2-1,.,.,CASSFRAGYTNEQFF,TGTGCCAGCAGTTTTAGAGCAGGGTACACCAATGAGCAGTTCTTC
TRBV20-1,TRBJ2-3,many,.,CSAPQENTQYF,TGCAGTGCTCCGCAGGAAAATACGCAGTATTTT
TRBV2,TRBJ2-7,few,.,CASRKNVYEQYF,TGTGCCAGCAGAAAAAATGTCTACGAGCAGTACTTC
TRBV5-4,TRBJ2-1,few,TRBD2,CASSGLADNEQFF,TGTGCCAGCAGCGGACTAGCGGACAATGAGCAGTTCTTC
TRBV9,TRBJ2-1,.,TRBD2,CASSAIAGGYNEQFF,TGTGCCAGCAGCGCGATAGCGGGAGGATACAATGAGCAGTTCTTC
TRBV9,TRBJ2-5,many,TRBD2,CASSVVGAGGQETQYF,TGTGCCAGCAGCGTAGTTGGGGCGGGGGGTCAAGAGACCCAGTACTTC
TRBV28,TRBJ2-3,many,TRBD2,CASSPGTSGPRKYF,TGTGCCAGCAGTCCCGGGACTAGTGGGCCCCGGAAGTATTTT
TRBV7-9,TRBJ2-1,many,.,CASSPWTDNEQFF,TGTGCCAGCAGCCCTTGGACAGACAATGAGCAGTTCTTC
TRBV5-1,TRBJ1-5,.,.,CASSPAGSENQPQHF,TGCGCCAGCAGCCCAGCGGGCAGCGAGAATCAGCCCCAGCATTTT
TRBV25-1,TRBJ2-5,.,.,CASSDPQGPGETQYF,TGTGCCAGCAGTGATCCCCAGGGGCCGGGAGAGACCCAGTACTTC
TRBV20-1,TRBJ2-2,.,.,CSARRAGELFF,TGCAGTGCTAGACGGGCCGGGGAGCTGTTTTTT